Each of the 21 T cell receptor beta chains below was sequenced from the same sample in a study of CD8+CD57+ T cells in acquired aplastic anemia. According to the study, genomic DNA was the template for TCR beta VDJ and CDR3 profiling. TCRdb reprocessed the reads via MiXCR and lists one record per CDR3 protein. The sample has about 250,000 distinct CDR3 sequences, approximately 45% seen once; the top ten hold 7.8%. Those patients picked for sequencing had displayed CD8+CD57+ cell expansion on flow cytometry. Sequenced material: sorted CD4+, CD8+, or CD8+CD57+ T cells (not recorded which) from PBMCs. The receptors derive from a human donor with aplastic anemia.

This chain connects TRBV25-1 to TRBJ1-1; no clear D gene. CDR1 is MGHDK and CDR2 is SYGVNS in the germline V gene. This CDR3 is 12 amino acids long. Trimming pared 1 base from V and 8 bases from J, leaving 8 bases between. The CDR3 sequence is CASSEFSGEAFF. CDR3 nucleotide sequence: TGTGCCAGCAGTGAATTTAGTGGGGAAGCTTTCTTT.

Concerning this clonotype itself: This may arise from a read error, as a much more abundant clone is one base away. This chain uses TRBV5-4 with TRBJ1-2; unclear D gene. Germline lookup yields CDR1 SGHNT and CDR2 YYREEE (reference sequence). V was shortened by 3 bases and J by 1 base, with 10 bases between the two germline ends. The CDR3 length is 14 residues. In DNA, the CDR3 is TGTGCCAGCAGCTCGGAGACGATTAACTATGGCTACACCTTC. It encodes CASSSETINYGYTF.

This clonotype occurred a few times. The genes are TRBV7-8 and TRBJ1-6; 7 bases agree with TRBD1. V was pared by 5 bases and J by 7 bases, with 8 bases of the junction left unmatched. Per germline, CDR1 SGHVS and CDR2 FQNEAQ. The CDR3 is made up of 15 amino acids. The CDR3 protein is CASSLGQGDNSPLHF. The CDR3 nucleotides are TGTGCCAGCAGCCTTGGCCAGGGGGACAATTCACCCCTCCACTTT.

In regard to this clonotype: A single base separates this from a much larger clone, so it may be a read error. This chain links TRBV9 with TRBJ2-3; D unresolved. Trimming removed 6 bases at V and 2 bases at J, with 7 bases between. Germline V gene data show CDR1 as SGDLS and CDR2 as YYNGEE. There are 12 residues in the CDR3. The CDR3 spells CASTRLTDTQYF. The CDR3 DNA follows: TGTGCCAGCACTAGGCTCACAGATACGCAGTATTTT.

There are many counts of this clonotype. The CDR3 loop is CASSLTRTSEDWDTQYF. DNA of the CDR3: TGTGCCAGCAGCTTGACAAGGACTAGTGAGGACTGGGATACGCAGTATTTT. This sequence joins TRBV7-9 and TRBJ2-3; 7 bases fit TRBD2. J was trimmed by 6 bases and V by 3 bases; bases with no gene match: 15. The CDR3 extends over 17 amino acids. From germline, CDR1 is SEHNR and CDR2 FQNEAQ (reference sequence).

The genes are TRBV7-9 and TRBJ2-3; D not resolved. Trimming took 3 bases from V and 11 from J, leaving 15 bases between them. The germline gives CDR1 SEHNR, CDR2 FQNEAQ (reference sequence). CDR3 length equals 13 residues. The CDR3 coding sequence is TGTGCCAGCAGCTTGGACGGATACAATGAGCAGTATTTT. It yields the protein CASSLDGYNEQYF.

The chain employs TRBV9 and TRBJ2-5, with 7 nucleotides matching TRBD2. The germline V gene has CDR1 SGDLS and CDR2 YYNGEE. CDR3 length: 16 amino acids. V was pared by 0 bases and J by 5 bases, with 10 bases of the junction left unmatched. CDR3 region: CASSVATWGGLETQYF. In DNA, the CDR3 is TGTGCCAGCAGCGTAGCTACGTGGGGGGGGTTGGAGACCCAGTACTTC.

Only one count was recorded for this clonotype. The chain has TRBV6-4 and TRBJ1-6; the D gene is possibly TRBD1 (5 bases). V was cut by 4 bases and J by 11 bases, with 12 bases left in between. The CDR3 is 13 residues long. Germline V lookup: CDR1 MRHNA, CDR2 SNTAGT. The CDR3 DNA reads as TGTGCCAGCAGTGTGGGGGGTATTGCACCCCTCCACTTT. Translated: CASSVGGIAPLHF.

This clonotype occurred many times. The CDR3 reads CATSRTTPGTTGGELFF. Here the CDR3 DNA reads TGTGCCACCAGCAGAACTACGCCCGGGACAACTGGCGGGGAGCTGTTTTTT. This chain connects TRBV15 to TRBJ2-2; tentatively, D is TRBD1 (6 bases). This CDR3 has 17 residues. V lost 2 bases and J 7 bases, leaving 20 bases between the germline ends. Germline CDR1 is LNHNV and CDR2 is YYDKDF (reference sequence). The full variable domain, its missing parts supplied by reference TRBV15 and TRBJ2-2, is DAMVIQNPRYQVTQFGKPVTLSCSQTLNHNVMYWYQQKSSQAPKLLFHYYDKDFNNEADTPDNFQSRRPNTSFCFLDIRSPGLGDTAMYLCATSRTTPGTTGGELFFGEGSRLTVL.

This chain connects TRBV25-1 to TRBJ2-2; D gene unclear. Trimming shortened V by 3 bases and J by 5 bases, and 13 bases separated the two germline ends. This CDR3 comprises 15 residues. Germline-derived CDR1 and CDR2 are MGHDK and SYGVNS. The CDR3 loop is CASSDTHRNTGELFF. The DNA for the CDR3 is TGTGCCAGCAGTGATACCCATCGGAATACCGGGGAGCTGTTTTTT.

This rearrangement joins TRBV19 to TRBJ2-1; D is ambiguous. The CDR3 totals 13 residues. Germline V lookup: CDR1 LNHDA, CDR2 SQIVND (reference sequence). The ends were cut back, 1 base at V and 6 bases at J, with 7 bases in the middle. The DNA for the CDR3 is TGTGCCAGTAGTATAGCGGCCGGCAATGAGCAGTTCTTC. Translating it yields CASSIAAGNEQFF.

J is TRBJ2-7 and V is TRBV5-1; TRBD1 aligns across 10 bases. V trimming: 0 bases; J trimming: 5 bases; junction bases outside the gene matches: 2. Looked up from germline, CDR1 is SGHRS and CDR2 is YFSETQ. CDR3 length equals 14 residues. CDR3 region: CASSLGGTGDEQYF. The CDR3 nucleotides read TGCGCCAGCAGCTTGGGCGGGACAGGGGACGAGCAGTACTTC.

This chain connects TRBV10-2 to TRBJ2-1; 10 bases align to TRBD2. Germline-derived CDR1 and CDR2 are WSHSY and SAAADI. Germline trimming cut 4 bases from V and 0 bases from J; bases unmatched to any gene: 6. This CDR3 region has 17 residues. The CDR3 coding sequence is TGCGCCAGCAGTGCTAGCGGGGGCGCGAGCTCCTACAATGAGCAGTTCTTC. Translation: CASSASGGASSYNEQFF.

Remarks on this clonotype: Being one base from a much bigger clone, this may be a read error. The missing conserved phenylalanine or tryptophan at the end of this CDR3 makes a read error likely. V is TRBV12-3 or TRBV12-4 and J is TRBJ2-7, with 7 bases lining up with TRBD2. There are 15 residues in the CDR3. With 5 bases clipped from V and 2 bases from J, the junction kept 9 bases outside the gene matches. CDR3 in DNA: TGTGCCAGCAGTCCCGCTGGCGGGGGAGCCTACGAGCAGTACCTC. This encodes CASSPAGGGAYEQYL.

The V and J genes are TRBV2 and TRBJ2-3; 7 nucleotides align to TRBD2. V lost 7 bases to trimming and J lost 2 bases; unmatched junction nucleotides: 9. This CDR3 comprises 15 residues. Germline CDR1 SNHLY, CDR2 FYNNEI. The CDR3 reads CASNWRAGATDTQYF. As DNA, the CDR3 is TGTGCCAGCAATTGGAGGGCGGGAGCCACAGATACGCAGTATTTT.

Only one count was recorded for this clonotype. The gene calls are TRBV2 and TRBJ1-5; the D gene is possibly TRBD1 (5 bases). Between the trimmed V and J ends, which lost 6 bases and 4 bases, there was a span of 13 bases. The CDR3 has 14 residues. Germline values: CDR1 SNHLY, CDR2 FYNNEI. Here the CDR3 DNA reads TGTGCCAGCAGACCTGGGACGGTAAATCAGCCCCAGCATTTT. It encodes CASRPGTVNQPQHF. Looking up the rest from reference TRBV2 and TRBJ1-5 gives the full variable domain: EPEVTQTPSHQVTQMGQEVILRCVPISNHLYFYWYRQILGQKVEFLVSFYNNEISEKSEIFDDQFSVERPDGSNFTLKIRSTKLEDSAMYFCASRPGTVNQPQHFGDGTRLSIL.

Concerning this clonotype itself: A much larger clone is a single base away; this may be a read error. V is TRBV13 and J is TRBJ2-5; a possible D gene is TRBD1 (5 bases). CDR3 size: 16 residues. The germline CDR1 and CDR2 sequences are PRHDT and FYEKMQ (reference sequence). Deletions cut 5 bases from V and 1 base from J, with 17 bases between. The CDR3 protein is CASSAETVLGQETQYF. The CDR3 nucleotides read TGTGCCAGCAGCGCGGAGACAGTATTAGGCCAAGAGACCCAGTACTTC. Using reference TRBV13 and TRBJ2-5 for the parts outside the CDR3, the full variable domain is AAGVIQSPRHLIKEKRETATLKCYPIPRHDTVYWYQQGPGQDPQFLISFYEKMQSDKGSIPDRFSAQQFSDYHSELNMSSLELGDSALYFCASSAETVLGQETQYFGPGTRLLVL.

To note about this clonotype: This is likely a read error, given that the CDR3 carries no conserved phenylalanine or tryptophan at its end. The chain employs TRBV6-4 and TRBJ1-5, with no clear D. V was shortened by 6 bases and J by 4 bases, with 13 bases between the two germline ends. The CDR3 is made up of 14 amino acids. Germline V gene data show CDR1 as MRHNA and CDR2 as SNTAGT. CDR3 loop: CASRKDVSNQPQHI. In DNA, the CDR3 is TGTGCCAGCAGGAAAGACGTCTCAAATCAGCCCCAGCATATT.

This clonotype has just a few counts. The genes are TRBV12-3 or TRBV12-4 and TRBJ2-1, with 9 bases identical to TRBD1. This CDR3 is 15 amino acids long. Unmatched junction bases numbered 8, after V lost 5 bases and J lost 6 bases. CDR3 residues: CASSRNRGQVNEQFF. The CDR3 region has the DNA TGTGCCAGCAGTCGAAACAGGGGGCAAGTCAATGAGCAGTTCTTC.

The sample holds many counts of this clonotype. The chain uses TRBV27 and TRBJ2-7; no firm D call. The V end lost 6 bases, the J end lost 2 bases, and 8 bases lay between the germline ends. The CDR3 length is 12 residues. Germline-derived CDR1 and CDR2 are MNHEY and SMNVEV (reference sequence). Here the CDR3 reads CASSRGTYEQYF. The CDR3 DNA is TGTGCCAGCAGCCGTGGAACCTACGAGCAGTACTTC.

This clonotype was observed many times. As DNA, the CDR3 is TGTGCCAGCAGCTATTCACAGGGGTCGGCCACCGGGGAGCTGTTTTTT. Protein: CASSYSQGSATGELFF. The rearrangement joins TRBV13 to TRBJ2-2; 7 nucleotides match TRBD1. J was trimmed by 4 bases and V by 4 bases; bases with no gene match: 9. This CDR3 region has 16 residues. Germline loops: CDR1 PRHDT, CDR2 FYEKMQ (reference sequence). Full variable domain (rest looked up from reference TRBV13 and TRBJ2-2): AAGVIQSPRHLIKEKRETATLKCYPIPRHDTVYWYQQGPGQDPQFLISFYEKMQSDKGSIPDRFSAQQFSDYHSELNMSSLELGDSALYFCASSYSQGSATGELFFGEGSRLTVL.